This T cell receptor beta chain was recovered during a study of Graves' ophthalmopathy and Graves' hyperthyroidism. Study observations and caveats: Blood was where most expanded thyroid clonotypes above 0.001 frequency also turned up.

RNA transcripts were the template, and TCR beta CDR3 regions were amplified from them. The library came from an HTBI-primed first-round RT-PCR and a second-round multiplex PCR. TCRdb re-called the multiplex PCR reads with MiXCR, one entry per CDR3 protein. The sample lists a few hundred thousand distinct CDR3 sequences, about 16% seen once, with around 1.5% in the top ten. This CDR3 contains 19 residues. Unmatched junction bases numbered 19, after V lost 2 bases and J lost 3 bases. Germline V gene data show CDR1 as MDHEN and CDR2 as SYDVKM. Orbital computed tomography and thyroid ultrasound, along with TRAb, serum thyroxine and clinical symptoms, underpinned diagnosis. This clonotype has a count of ten or more. Its matching antigen is unknown.

The specimen was peripheral blood. The chain employs TRBV28 and TRBJ2-7, with 7 bases lining up with TRBD1. The TCR sequence derives from a woman in her late teens or twenties with Graves' ophthalmopathy. CDR3 in amino acids: CASSLPMTGIARRYYEQYF. CDR3 coding DNA: TGTGCCAGCAGTTTACCCATGACAGGGATTGCGAGACGTTACTACGAGCAGTACTTC.